This T cell receptor (beta chain) came from a study of lymphopenia after photon versus proton radiotherapy. The assay was immunoSEQ multiplex PCR, and TCRdb's table has in-frame clones only and misses some. The repertoire has 160,000 or so clones, 88% of them found once; the top ten carry roughly 4.7%. The length of the CDR3 is 15 residues. Germline V gene data show CDR1 as MDHEN and CDR2 as SYDVKM. V was shortened by 5 bases and J by 6 bases, with 19 bases between the two germline ends. The source material was peripheral blood, sampled from a patient treated with photon-based radiotherapy. This receptor was identified in a man aged 50-59 years with gastric cancer. The chain combines TRBV28 with TRBJ1-2; D not resolved. CDR3 in amino acids: CASSPRGSTFDGYTF. CDR3 nucleotide sequence: TGTGCCAGCAGTCCCAGAGGGAGCACCTTCGATGGCTACACCTTC.